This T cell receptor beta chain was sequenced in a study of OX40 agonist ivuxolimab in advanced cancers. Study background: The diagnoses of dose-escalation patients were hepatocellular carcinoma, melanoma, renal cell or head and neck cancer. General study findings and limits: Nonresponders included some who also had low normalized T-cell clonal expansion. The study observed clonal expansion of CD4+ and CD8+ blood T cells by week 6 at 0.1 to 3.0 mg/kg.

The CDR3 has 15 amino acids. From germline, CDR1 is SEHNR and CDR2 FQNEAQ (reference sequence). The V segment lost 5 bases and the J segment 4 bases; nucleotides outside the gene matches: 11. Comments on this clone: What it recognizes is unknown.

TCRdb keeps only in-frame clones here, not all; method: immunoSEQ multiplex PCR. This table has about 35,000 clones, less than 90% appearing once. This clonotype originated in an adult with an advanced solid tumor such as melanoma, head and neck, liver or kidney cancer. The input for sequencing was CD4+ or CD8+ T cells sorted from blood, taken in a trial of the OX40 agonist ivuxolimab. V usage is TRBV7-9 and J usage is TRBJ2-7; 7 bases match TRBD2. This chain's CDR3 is CASSPFGGRVYEQYF. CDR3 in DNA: TGTGCCAGCAGCCCCTTCGGGGGGAGAGTATACGAGCAGTACTTC. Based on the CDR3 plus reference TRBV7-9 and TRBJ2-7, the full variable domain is DTGVSQNPRHKITKRGQNVTFRCDPISEHNRLYWYRQTLGQGPEFLTYFQNEAQLEKSRLLSDRFSAERPKGSFSTLEIQRTEQGDSAMYLCASSPFGGRVYEQYFGPGTRLTVT.